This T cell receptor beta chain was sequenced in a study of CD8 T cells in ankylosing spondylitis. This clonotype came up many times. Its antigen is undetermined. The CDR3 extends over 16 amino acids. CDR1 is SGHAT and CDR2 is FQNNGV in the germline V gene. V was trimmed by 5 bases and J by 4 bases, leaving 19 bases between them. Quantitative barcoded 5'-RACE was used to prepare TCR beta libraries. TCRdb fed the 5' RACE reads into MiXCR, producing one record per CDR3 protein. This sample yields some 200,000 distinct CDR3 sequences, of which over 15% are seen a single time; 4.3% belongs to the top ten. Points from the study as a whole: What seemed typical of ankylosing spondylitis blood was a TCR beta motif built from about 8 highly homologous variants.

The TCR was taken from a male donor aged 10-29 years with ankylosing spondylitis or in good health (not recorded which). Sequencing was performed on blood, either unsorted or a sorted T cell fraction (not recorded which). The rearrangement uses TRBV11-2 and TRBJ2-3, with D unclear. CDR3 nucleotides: TGTGCCAGCAGCCCCAACAACCCTGGGCCCGCAGATACGCAGTATTTT. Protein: CASSPNNPGPADTQYF.